The T cell receptor (beta chain) described here comes from a study of identical twins. On this clonotype: No antigen is known for it.

Germline values: CDR1 SGHRS, CDR2 YFSETQ. The CDR3 covers 15 residues. Between the trimmed V and J ends, which lost 0 bases and 5 bases, there was a span of 12 bases. A universal primer binding site was introduced by template switching. The final cDNA contained unique molecular identifiers. TCRdb used MiXCR to reprocess the 5' RACE reads, holding one entry per CDR3 protein. The table has around 340,000 distinct CDR3 sequences, approximately 13% seen once; the top ten hold about 7%. General study findings and limits: For zero-insertion analyses, partial confounding could come from invariant MAIT and iNKT cells. Twin pairs had excess sharing that was weaker in beta out-of-frame sequences. Fewer insertions characterized abundant cord blood beta clonotypes, whereas memory repertoires showed none.

These data were also filed under a second study, of yellow fever vaccine responses in identical twins.

The TCR originated in a woman between 18 and 30 years old in good health. The gene calls are TRBV5-1 and TRBJ2-1; D possibly corresponds to TRBD2 (5 bases). Specimen: CD8+ T cells sorted from blood. The CDR3 coding sequence is TGCGCCAGCAGCTTGGCGGTGGGAGTCCACAATGAGCAGTTCTTC. This translates into CASSLAVGVHNEQFF.